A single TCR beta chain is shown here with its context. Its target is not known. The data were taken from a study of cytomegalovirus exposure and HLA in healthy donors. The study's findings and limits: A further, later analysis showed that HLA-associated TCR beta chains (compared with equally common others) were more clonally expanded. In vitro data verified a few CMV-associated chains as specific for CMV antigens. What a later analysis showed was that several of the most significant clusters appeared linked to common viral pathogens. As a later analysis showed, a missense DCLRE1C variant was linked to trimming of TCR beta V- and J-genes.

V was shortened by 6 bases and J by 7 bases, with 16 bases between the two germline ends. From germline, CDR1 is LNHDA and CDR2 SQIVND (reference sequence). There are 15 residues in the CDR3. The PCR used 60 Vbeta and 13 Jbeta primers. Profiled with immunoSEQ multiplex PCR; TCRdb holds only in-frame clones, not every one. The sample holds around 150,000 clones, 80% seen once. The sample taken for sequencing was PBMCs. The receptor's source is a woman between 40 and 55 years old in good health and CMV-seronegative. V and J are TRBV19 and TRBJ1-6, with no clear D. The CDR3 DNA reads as TGTGCCAGTAGCGCGCTAAATGCGGAGAATTCACCCCTCCACTTT. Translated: CASSALNAENSPLHF.